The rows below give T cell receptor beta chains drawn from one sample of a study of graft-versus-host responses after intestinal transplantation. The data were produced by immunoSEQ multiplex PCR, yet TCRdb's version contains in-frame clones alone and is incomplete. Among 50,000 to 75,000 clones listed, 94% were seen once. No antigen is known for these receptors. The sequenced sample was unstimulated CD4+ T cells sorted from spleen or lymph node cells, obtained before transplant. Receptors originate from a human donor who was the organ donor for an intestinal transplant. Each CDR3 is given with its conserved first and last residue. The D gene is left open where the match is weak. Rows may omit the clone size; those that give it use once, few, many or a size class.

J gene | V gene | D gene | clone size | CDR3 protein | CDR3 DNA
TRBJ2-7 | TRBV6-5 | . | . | CASSYSLRSEQYF | TGTGCCAGCAGTTACTCCCTTCGAAGCGAGCAGTACTTC
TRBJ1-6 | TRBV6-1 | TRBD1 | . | CASSERGTGLKYNSPLHF | TGTGCCAGCAGTGAAAGAGGGACAGGGTTAAAGTATAATTCACCCCTCCACTTT
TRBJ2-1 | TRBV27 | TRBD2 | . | CASSFLAGGNEQFF | TGTGCCAGCAGTTTCCTAGCGGGGGGAAATGAGCAGTTCTTC
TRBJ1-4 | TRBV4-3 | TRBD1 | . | CASSQGTGVNEKLFF | TGCGCCAGCAGCCAAGGGACAGGGGTTAATGAAAAACTGTTTTTT
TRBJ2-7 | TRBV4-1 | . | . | CASSQERRGGRYEQYF | TGCGCCAGCAGCCAAGAACGGAGGGGGGGCCGCTACGAGCAGTACTTC
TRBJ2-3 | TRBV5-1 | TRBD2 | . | CASSSTSGADTQYF | TGCGCCAGCAGCAGCACCAGCGGGGCAGATACGCAGTATTTT
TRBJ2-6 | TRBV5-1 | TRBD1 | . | CASRGDSGSGANVLTF | TGCGCCAGCAGAGGGGACAGTGGCTCTGGGGCCAACGTCCTGACTTTC
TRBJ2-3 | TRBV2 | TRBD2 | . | CASSASGASGGWGTQYF | TGTGCCAGCAGCGCCTCTGGGGCTAGCGGGGGTTGGGGTACGCAGTATTTT
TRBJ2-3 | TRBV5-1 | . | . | CARQDSPPITDTQYF | TGCGCCAGACAGGACAGCCCGCCCATCACAGATACGCAGTATTTT
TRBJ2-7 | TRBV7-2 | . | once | CASSLAGGGSDEQYF | TGTGCCAGCAGCTTAGCCGGAGGGGGCAGCGACGAGCAGTACTTC
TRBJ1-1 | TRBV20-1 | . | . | CSASAEWAFF | TGCAGTGCCAGTGCCGAGTGGGCTTTCTTT
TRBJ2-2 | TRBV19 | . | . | CASSIPGRQATGELFF | TGTGCCAGTAGTATACCGGGACGCCAAGCTACCGGGGAGCTGTTTTTT
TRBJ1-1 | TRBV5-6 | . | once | CASSLTGLNTEAFF | TGTGCCAGCAGCTTGACAGGGTTGAACACTGAAGCTTTCTTT
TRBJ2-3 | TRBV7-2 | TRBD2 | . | CASSLSGVRTDTQYF | TGTGCCAGCAGTCTTAGCGGGGTGCGCACAGATACGCAGTATTTT
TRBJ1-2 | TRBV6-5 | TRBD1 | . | CASRSTGEYGYTF | TGTGCCAGCAGGTCCACAGGGGAGTATGGCTACACCTTC
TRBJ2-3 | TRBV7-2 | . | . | CASSLAQGLARDTQYF | TGTGCCAGCAGCTTAGCGCAAGGGCTAGCGAGAGATACGCAGTATTTT